The present T cell receptor beta chain was sequenced within a study of identical twins. Study-wide points: Without tracking the same donors, conclusions rested on cross-sectional statistical analysis.

The germline V gene has CDR1 SEHNR and CDR2 FQNEAQ (reference sequence). The CDR3 sequence is 12 residues long. Trimming pared 1 base from V and 7 bases from J, leaving 5 bases between. On this clonotype itself: Its antigen is unidentified.

Template switching supplied a universal primer site; unique molecular identifiers were carried on the cDNA. TCRdb redid the calling of the 5' RACE reads with MiXCR, one entry per CDR3 protein. The table includes fewer than 500,000 distinct CDR3 sequences, approximately 15% detected once. The same sample was also studied in work on yellow fever vaccine responses in identical twins. From that paper: Twins reportedly had a vaccine T cell response that seemed partly convergent, partly personalized.

The clonotype comes from a woman between 18 and 29 years old in good health. The chain couples TRBV7-9 to TRBJ1-5; D gene ambiguous. Sequencing was carried out using CD4+ T cells sorted from blood. CDR3 nucleotides: TGTGCCAGCAGCTTAGGGGAACAGCCCCAGCATTTT. It specifies CASSLGEQPQHF.